These 17 T cell receptor beta chains came from one sample sequenced in a study of control samples from healthy donors and cancer patients (dated by TCRdb to 2018 to 2020). The method was the immunoSEQ multiplex PCR assay. TCRdb took over this immuneACCESS table, retaining in-frame rearrangements with V and J assigned. Such tables are incomplete; in checked studies, under half of the missing clones stem from an unresolved V gene, and the remainder is unexplained. This sample comprises 85,000 to 100,000 clones, approximately 93% of them detected only once. Approximately 8% of the sample belongs to the ten largest clones. Source material: blood. The receptors shown here come from a man aged 18 to 30 in good health.

This chain links TRBV15 with TRBJ2-7; TRBD2 is a possible D gene (5 bases). V was cut by 0 bases and J by 2 bases, with 14 bases left in between. CDR3 length: 16 residues. Germline-derived CDR1 and CDR2 are LNHNV and YYDKDF (reference sequence). The CDR3: CATSRDRGSPTYEQYF. CDR3 in DNA: TGTGCCACCAGCAGAGATCGAGGGAGCCCAACCTACGAGCAGTACTTC.

The chain combines TRBV7-9 with TRBJ1-4; D is possibly TRBD1 (5 bases). The CDR3 length is 14 residues. V lost 5 bases and J 13 bases, leaving 20 bases between the germline ends. Germline lookup yields CDR1 SEHNR and CDR2 FQNEAQ (reference sequence). The CDR3 DNA reads TGTGCCAGCAGCCACGGGACGGCGGAAAGTGGACTGTTTTTT. Its translation is CASSHGTAESGLFF.

The count of this clone is one. The genes are TRBV18 and TRBJ1-1; D unresolved. CDR3 length equals 13 residues. V shed 0 bases and J shed 5 bases, with 7 bases lying between them. Germline V gene sequence: CDR1 KGHSH, CDR2 LQKENI. The CDR3 coding sequence is TGTGCCAGCTCACCACCTGGGGAAACTGAAGCTTTCTTT. Residues: CASSPPGETEAFF.

V gene TRBV19 combines with J gene TRBJ2-7, with D perhaps TRBD1 (6 bases). CDR1 is LNHDA and CDR2 is SQIVND in the germline V gene (reference sequence). The V and J ends lost 1 base and 4 bases respectively, with 11 bases between them. The CDR3 is 14 residues long. In DNA form, the CDR3 reads TGTGCCAGTAGTATAGTGGGGGCGCGGTACGAGCAGTACTTC. Its protein product is CASSIVGARYEQYF. Full variable domain (remainder filled in from reference TRBV19 and TRBJ2-7): DGGITQSPKYLFRKEGQNVTLSCEQNLNHDAMYWYRQDPGQGLRLIYYSQIVNDFQKGDIAEGYSVSREKKESFPLTVTSAQKNPTAFYLCASSIVGARYEQYFGPGTRLTVT.

This rearrangement joins TRBV4-1 to TRBJ1-6; D ambiguous. There are 15 residues in the CDR3. With 2 bases removed from V and 6 bases from J, the gap between germline ends came to 11 bases. Germline V CDR1 and CDR2: MGHRA, YSYEKL. The CDR3 DNA reads TGCGCCAGCAGCCAAATCGGGGTTGGTAATTCACCCCTCCACTTT. Residues: CASSQIGVGNSPLHF.

This clone was observed a single time. The J gene is TRBJ2-6, the V gene TRBV6-5, with D possibly matching TRBD1 (6 bases). CDR1 is MNHEY and CDR2 is SVGAGI in the germline V gene. The CDR3 consists of 15 residues. Deletions cut 4 bases from V and 1 base from J, with 8 bases between. For the CDR3, the DNA is TGTGCCAGCAGTTTTCAGGGGTCTGGGGCCAACGTCCTGACTTTC. This translates into CASSFQGSGANVLTF.

The rearrangement joins TRBV19 to TRBJ1-6, with 7 bases that match TRBD1. The junction had 15 bases not matched to a gene; V was cut back by 4 bases and J by 9 bases. This CDR3 is built from 17 residues. Germline V CDR1 and CDR2: LNHDA, SQIVND (reference sequence). The CDR3 loop is CASSKGTATGLFSPLHF. The CDR3 nucleotides are TGTGCCAGTAGTAAGGGGACGGCGACAGGGTTGTTTTCACCCCTCCACTTT.

The sample holds a few counts of this clone. The rearrangement uses TRBV11-2 and TRBJ2-7; unclear D gene. V shed 0 bases and J shed 7 bases, with 10 bases lying between them. The germline V gene has CDR1 SGHAT and CDR2 FQNNGV. CDR3 size: 13 residues. The CDR3 reads CASSLERAGEQYF. The CDR3 DNA is TGTGCCAGCAGCTTAGAAAGGGCTGGAGAGCAGTACTTC.

V is TRBV11-2 and J is TRBJ2-7; 8 positions match TRBD1. The junction had 18 bases not matched to a gene; V was cut back by 6 bases and J by 5 bases. The germline V gene has CDR1 SGHAT and CDR2 FQNNGV. The CDR3 runs to 17 residues. CDR3 region: CASRDEAGTGVSNEQYF. Written as DNA, the CDR3 is TGTGCCAGCAGGGACGAAGCCGGGACAGGCGTATCGAACGAGCAGTACTTC.

V is TRBV27 and J is TRBJ1-2, with D possibly matching TRBD1 (5 bases). The CDR3 is 15 amino acids. The germline CDR1 and CDR2 sequences are MNHEY and SMNVEV (reference sequence). Trimming shortened V by 2 bases and J by 0 bases, and 10 bases separated the two germline ends. The chain's CDR3 is CASSLGTGANYGYTF. The CDR3 DNA is TGTGCCAGCAGTTTAGGCACAGGTGCTAACTATGGCTACACCTTC.

The rearrangement uses TRBV3-1 (or the pseudogene TRBV3-2) and TRBJ1-5, with D perhaps TRBD1 (5 bases). This CDR3 contains 15 residues. V lost 3 bases to trimming and J lost 3 bases, with 12 bases between them. Germline lookup yields CDR1 LGHDT and CDR2 YNNKEL (reference sequence). Written as DNA, the CDR3 is TGTGCCAGCAGCCATGGGACGGACCCCAATCAGCCCCAGCATTTT. As protein: CASSHGTDPNQPQHF.

This chain connects TRBV2 to TRBJ1-1; D unclear. CDR3 length: 11 residues. V was clipped by 7 bases and J by 2 bases, with 5 bases between them. Germline assignment: CDR1 SNHLY and CDR2 FYNNEI. Here the CDR3 reads CASIVNTEAFF. In DNA form, the CDR3 reads TGTGCCAGCATAGTAAACACTGAAGCTTTCTTT.

The chain carries TRBV4-1 and TRBJ1-1, with a tentative D call TRBD1 (5 bases). The CDR3 sequence is 12 residues long. Per germline, CDR1 MGHRA and CDR2 YSYEKL. The ends were cut back, 4 bases at V and 3 bases at J, with 6 bases in the middle. The CDR3 region has the DNA TGCGCCAGCAGCCTAGGGGACACTGAAGCTTTCTTT. This encodes CASSLGDTEAFF.

The chain joins TRBV14 to TRBJ2-7; D remains unclear. The CDR3 sequence is 12 residues long. Germline CDR1 SGHDN, CDR2 FVKESK. The V end was cut by 4 bases, the J end by 4 bases, with 8 bases between. CDR3 in DNA: TGTGCCAGCAGCCCCTACGATTACGAGCAGTACTTC. This codes for CASSPYDYEQYF.

The J gene is TRBJ1-1, the V gene TRBV19; 10 positions agree with TRBD1. Trimming removed 6 bases from V and 4 bases from J; junction bases left unmatched: 8. The germline CDR1 and CDR2 sequences are LNHDA and SQIVND (reference sequence). The CDR3 length is 15 residues. The CDR3 is CASSLDRTGGTEAFF. In DNA, the CDR3 is TGTGCCAGTAGCCTAGACAGGACAGGGGGCACTGAAGCTTTCTTT.

The genes are TRBV27 and TRBJ1-1, with D unclear. Germline CDR1 MNHEY, CDR2 SMNVEV (reference sequence). This CDR3 spans 16 amino acids. Trimming shortened V by 3 bases and J by 8 bases, and 22 bases separated the two germline ends. The CDR3 DNA follows: TGTGCCAGCAGTTTTAGGGCCACCGACCTAGTGTTGGAAGCTTTCTTT. Encoded protein: CASSFRATDLVLEAFF.

This sequence joins TRBV7-2 and TRBJ2-4; D remains ambiguous. CDR3 size: 14 residues. V was trimmed by 1 base and J by 3 bases, leaving 7 bases between them. In germline, CDR1 is SGHTA, CDR2 FQGNSA. The CDR3 DNA sequence: TGTGCCAGCAGCTTAGGGGGAAGCAAAAACATTCAGTACTTC. It yields the protein CASSLGGSKNIQYF.